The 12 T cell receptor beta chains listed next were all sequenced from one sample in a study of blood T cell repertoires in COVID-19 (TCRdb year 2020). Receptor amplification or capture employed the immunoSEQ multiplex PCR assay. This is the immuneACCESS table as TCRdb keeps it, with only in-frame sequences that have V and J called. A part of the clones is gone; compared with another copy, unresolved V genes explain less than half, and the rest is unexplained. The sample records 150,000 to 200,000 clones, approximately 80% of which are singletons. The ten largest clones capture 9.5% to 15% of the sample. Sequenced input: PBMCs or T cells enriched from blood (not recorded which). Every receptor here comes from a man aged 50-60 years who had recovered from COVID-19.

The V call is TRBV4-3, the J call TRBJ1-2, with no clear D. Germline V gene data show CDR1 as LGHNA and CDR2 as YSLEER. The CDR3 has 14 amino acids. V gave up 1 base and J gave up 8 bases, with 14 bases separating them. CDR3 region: CASSQGIGSGGYTF. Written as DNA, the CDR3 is TGCGCCAGCAGCCAAGGCATCGGGAGTGGGGGCTACACCTTC.

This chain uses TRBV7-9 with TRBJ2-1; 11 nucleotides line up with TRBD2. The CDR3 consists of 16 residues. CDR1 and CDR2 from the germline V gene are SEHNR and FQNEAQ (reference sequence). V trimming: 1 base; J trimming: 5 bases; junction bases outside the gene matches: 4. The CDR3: CASSLGVLAGDNEQFF. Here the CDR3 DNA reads TGTGCCAGCAGCTTAGGGGTACTAGCGGGAGACAATGAGCAGTTCTTC.

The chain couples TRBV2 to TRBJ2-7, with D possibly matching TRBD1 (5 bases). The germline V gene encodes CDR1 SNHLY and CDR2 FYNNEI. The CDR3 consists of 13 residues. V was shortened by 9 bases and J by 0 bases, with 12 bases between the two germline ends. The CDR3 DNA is TGTGCCAGTCACAGGAACCCCTCCTACGAGCAGTACTTC. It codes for CASHRNPSYEQYF.

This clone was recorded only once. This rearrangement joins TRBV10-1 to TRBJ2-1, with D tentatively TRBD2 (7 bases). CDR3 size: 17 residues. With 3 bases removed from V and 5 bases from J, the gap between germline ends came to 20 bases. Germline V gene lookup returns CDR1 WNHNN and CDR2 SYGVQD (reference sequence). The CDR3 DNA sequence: TGCGCCAGCAGTGACCACGGGGGGCCCGGACCCAACAATGAGCAGTTCTTC. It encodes CASSDHGGPGPNNEQFF.

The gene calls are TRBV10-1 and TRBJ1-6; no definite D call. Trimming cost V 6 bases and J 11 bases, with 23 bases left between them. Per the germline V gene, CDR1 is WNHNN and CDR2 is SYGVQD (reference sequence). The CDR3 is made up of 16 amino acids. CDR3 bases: TGCGCCAGCAGCGACTGGGTTTCGGAAAACCCAACACCCCTCCACTTT. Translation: CASSDWVSENPTPLHF.

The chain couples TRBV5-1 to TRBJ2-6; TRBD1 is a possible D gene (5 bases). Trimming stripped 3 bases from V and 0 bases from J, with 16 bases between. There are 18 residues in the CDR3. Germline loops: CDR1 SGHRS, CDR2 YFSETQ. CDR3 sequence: CASSYPPRQYSGANVLTF. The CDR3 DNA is TGCGCCAGCAGCTACCCACCGCGACAGTACTCTGGGGCCAACGTCCTGACTTTC.

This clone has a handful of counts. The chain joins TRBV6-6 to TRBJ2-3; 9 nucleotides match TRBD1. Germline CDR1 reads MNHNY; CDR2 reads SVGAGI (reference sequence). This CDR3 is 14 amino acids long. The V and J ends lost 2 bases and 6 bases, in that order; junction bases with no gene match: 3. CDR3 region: CASSYTGGADTQYF. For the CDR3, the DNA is TGTGCCAGCAGTTACACAGGGGGCGCCGATACGCAGTATTTT.

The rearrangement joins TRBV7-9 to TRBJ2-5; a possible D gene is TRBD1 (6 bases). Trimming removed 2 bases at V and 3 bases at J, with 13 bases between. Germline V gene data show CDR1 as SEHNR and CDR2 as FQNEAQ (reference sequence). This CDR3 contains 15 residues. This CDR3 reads CASSLLDEGEETQYF. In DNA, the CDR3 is TGTGCCAGCAGCTTACTGGACGAGGGGGAAGAGACCCAGTACTTC.

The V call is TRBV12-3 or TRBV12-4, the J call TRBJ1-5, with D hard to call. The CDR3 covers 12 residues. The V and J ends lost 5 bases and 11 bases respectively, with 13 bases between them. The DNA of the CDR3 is TGTGCCAGCAGTCACCTAAACCAGGCCCAGCATTTT. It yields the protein CASSHLNQAQHF.

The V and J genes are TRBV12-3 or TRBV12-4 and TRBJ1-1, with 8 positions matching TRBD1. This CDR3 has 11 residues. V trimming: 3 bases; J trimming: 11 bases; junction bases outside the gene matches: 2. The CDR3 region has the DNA TGTGCCAGCAGTTTCACAGGGGGTGCTTTCTTT. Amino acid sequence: CASSFTGGAFF.

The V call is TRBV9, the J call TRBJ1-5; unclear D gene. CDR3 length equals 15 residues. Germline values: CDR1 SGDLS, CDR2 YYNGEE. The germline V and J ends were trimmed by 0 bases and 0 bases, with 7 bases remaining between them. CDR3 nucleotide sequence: TGTGCCAGCAGCGTAGGGCAGGATAGCAATCAGCCCCAGCATTTT. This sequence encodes CASSVGQDSNQPQHF.

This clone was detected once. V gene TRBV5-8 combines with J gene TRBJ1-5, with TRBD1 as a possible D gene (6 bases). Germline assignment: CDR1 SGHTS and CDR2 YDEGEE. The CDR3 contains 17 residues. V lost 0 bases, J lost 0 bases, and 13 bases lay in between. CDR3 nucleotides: TGTGCCAGCAGCTTGGTCCTCAGGGGAATTAGCAATCAGCCCCAGCATTTT. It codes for CASSLVLRGISNQPQHF.